The TCR beta chain under discussion was sequenced for a study of blood T cell repertoires in COVID-19. Study background: The origin of the acute and convalescent COVID-19 samples was the United States, Italy and Spain. The cDNA or gDNA used as material had been derived from T cells, B-cell-depleted T cells, or PBMCs.

The CDR3 runs 13 residues. Germline lookup yields CDR1 MRHNA and CDR2 SNTAGT. Trimming removed 6 bases at V and 6 bases at J, with 15 bases between. As handled by the study authors: Reference gene primer amplification in the assay estimated nucleated cell counts. Sequencing used immunoSEQ multiplex PCR; TCRdb keeps in-frame clones, though not all of them. For V, J and clone size, that table is used; D and trimming come from the DNA. Of some 68,000 clones listed, about 90% are singletons. The chain combines TRBV6-4 with TRBJ2-7; D gene ambiguous. The receptor's source is a man aged 45 to 65 with active COVID-19. The sequencing input was peripheral blood. Written as DNA, the CDR3 is TGTGCCAGCAGCGAACAAGGATCGGGCGAGCAGTACTTC. It yields the protein CASSEQGSGEQYF.